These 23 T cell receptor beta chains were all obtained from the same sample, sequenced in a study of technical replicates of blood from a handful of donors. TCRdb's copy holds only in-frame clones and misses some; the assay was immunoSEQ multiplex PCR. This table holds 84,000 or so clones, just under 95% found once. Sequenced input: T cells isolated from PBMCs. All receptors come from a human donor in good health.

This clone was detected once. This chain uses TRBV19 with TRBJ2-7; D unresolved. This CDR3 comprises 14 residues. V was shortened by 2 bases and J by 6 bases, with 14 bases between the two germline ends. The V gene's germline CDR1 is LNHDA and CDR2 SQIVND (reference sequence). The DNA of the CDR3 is TGTGCCAGTAGTATATTGGCCCCCTCAGGCGAGCAGTACTTC. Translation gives CASSILAPSGEQYF.

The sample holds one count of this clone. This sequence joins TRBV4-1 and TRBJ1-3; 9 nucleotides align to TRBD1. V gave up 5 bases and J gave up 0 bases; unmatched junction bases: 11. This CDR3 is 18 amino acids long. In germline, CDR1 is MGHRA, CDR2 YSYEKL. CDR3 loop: CASSSWGQGPFSGNTIYF. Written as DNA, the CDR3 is TGCGCCAGCAGCAGCTGGGGACAGGGACCTTTCTCTGGAAACACCATATATTTT.

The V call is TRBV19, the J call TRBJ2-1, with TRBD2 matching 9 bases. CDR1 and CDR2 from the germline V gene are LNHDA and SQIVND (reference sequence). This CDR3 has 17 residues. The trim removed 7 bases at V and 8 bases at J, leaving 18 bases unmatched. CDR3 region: CASIHWSGASGTDEQFF. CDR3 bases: TGTGCCAGTATCCACTGGAGTGGGGCTAGCGGGACCGATGAGCAGTTCTTC.

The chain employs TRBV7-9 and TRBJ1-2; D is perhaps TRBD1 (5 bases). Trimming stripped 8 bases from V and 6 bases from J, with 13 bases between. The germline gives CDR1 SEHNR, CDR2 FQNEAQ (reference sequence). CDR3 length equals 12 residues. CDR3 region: CASGVPRDGYTF. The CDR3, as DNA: TGTGCCAGCGGGGTCCCCAGGGATGGCTACACCTTC.

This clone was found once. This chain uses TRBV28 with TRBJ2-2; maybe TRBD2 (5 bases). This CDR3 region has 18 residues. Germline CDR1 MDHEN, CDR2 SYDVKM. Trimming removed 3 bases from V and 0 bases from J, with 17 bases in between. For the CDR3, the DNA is TGTGCCAGCAGTTTTCCTCCTCCCCCGGGATCGAACACCGGGGAGCTGTTTTTT. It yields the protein CASSFPPPPGSNTGELFF.

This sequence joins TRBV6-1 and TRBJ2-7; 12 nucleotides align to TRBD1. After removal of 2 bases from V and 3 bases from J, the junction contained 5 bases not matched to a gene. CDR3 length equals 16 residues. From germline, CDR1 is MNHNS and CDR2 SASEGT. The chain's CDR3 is CASSEWGTGGLYEQYF. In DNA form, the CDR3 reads TGTGCCAGCAGTGAATGGGGGACAGGGGGCCTCTACGAGCAGTACTTC.

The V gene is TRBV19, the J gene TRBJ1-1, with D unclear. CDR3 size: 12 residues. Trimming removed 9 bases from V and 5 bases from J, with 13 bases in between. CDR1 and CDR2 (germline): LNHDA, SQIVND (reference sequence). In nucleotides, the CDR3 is TGTGCCAGCCGAGAGGCCCGGACTGAAGCTTTCTTT. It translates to CASREARTEAFF.

CDR3 sequence (DNA): TGCGCCGGGGGACAGGGGGCCAATGAGCAGTTCTTC. This encodes CAGGQGANEQFF. The chain couples TRBV10-2 to TRBJ2-1; 12 bases match TRBD1. In germline, CDR1 is WSHSY, CDR2 SAAADI. Losses at the gene ends were 11 bases for V and 6 bases for J; bases not matched to a gene: 2. This CDR3 has 12 residues.

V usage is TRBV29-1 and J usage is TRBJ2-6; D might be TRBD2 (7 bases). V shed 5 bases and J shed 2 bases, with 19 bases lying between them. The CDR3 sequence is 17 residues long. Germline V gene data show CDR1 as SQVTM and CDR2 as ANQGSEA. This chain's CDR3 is CSVSGGPRSTGANVLTF. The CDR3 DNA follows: TGCAGCGTTTCGGGGGGCCCCCGGTCTACTGGGGCCAACGTCCTGACTTTC.

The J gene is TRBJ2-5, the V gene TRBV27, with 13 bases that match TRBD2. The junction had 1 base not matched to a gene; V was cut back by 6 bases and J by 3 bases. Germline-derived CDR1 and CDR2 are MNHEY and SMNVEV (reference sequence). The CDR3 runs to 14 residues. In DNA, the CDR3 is TGTGCCAGCAGACTAGCGGGAGGGAAAGAGACCCAGTACTTC. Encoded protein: CASRLAGGKETQYF.

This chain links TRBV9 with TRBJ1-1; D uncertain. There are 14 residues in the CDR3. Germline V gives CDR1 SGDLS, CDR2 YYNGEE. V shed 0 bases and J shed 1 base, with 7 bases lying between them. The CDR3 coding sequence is TGTGCCAGCAGCGTAGTGTCCAAGAACACTGAAGCTTTCTTT. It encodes CASSVVSKNTEAFF.

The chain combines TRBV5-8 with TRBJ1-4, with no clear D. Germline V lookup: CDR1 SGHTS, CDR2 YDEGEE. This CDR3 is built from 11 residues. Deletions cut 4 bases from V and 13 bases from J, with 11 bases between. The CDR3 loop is CASSEPGRLFF. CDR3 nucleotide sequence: TGTGCCAGCAGCGAACCGGGGAGACTGTTTTTT.

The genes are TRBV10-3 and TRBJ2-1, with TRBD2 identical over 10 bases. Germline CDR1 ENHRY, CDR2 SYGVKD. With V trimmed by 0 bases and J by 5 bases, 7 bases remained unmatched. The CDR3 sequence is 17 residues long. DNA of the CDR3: TGTGCCATCAGTGAGTCGGCTAGCGGGGGCCTTAACAATGAGCAGTTCTTC. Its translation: CAISESASGGLNNEQFF.

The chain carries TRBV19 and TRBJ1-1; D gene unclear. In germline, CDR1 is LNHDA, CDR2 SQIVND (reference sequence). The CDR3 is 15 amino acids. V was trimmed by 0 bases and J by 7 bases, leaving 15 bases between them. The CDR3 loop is CASSIDEYKTGEAFF. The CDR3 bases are TGTGCCAGTAGTATAGATGAATACAAGACGGGTGAAGCTTTCTTT.

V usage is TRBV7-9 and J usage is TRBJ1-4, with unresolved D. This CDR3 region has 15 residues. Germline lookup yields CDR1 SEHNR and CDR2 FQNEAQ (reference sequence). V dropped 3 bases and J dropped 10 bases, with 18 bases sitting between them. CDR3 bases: TGTGCCAGCAGCTTCGGGTCAGTCGGGGAAGGAAAACTGTTTTTT. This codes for CASSFGSVGEGKLFF.

The CDR3 DNA reads TGCGCCAGCAGCGTCGGGACAGGGCTTAGCACAGATACGCAGTATTTT. It translates to CASSVGTGLSTDTQYF. This chain connects TRBV5-1 to TRBJ2-3; 9 bases agree with TRBD1. V gave up 4 bases and J gave up 0 bases; unmatched junction bases: 6. The CDR3 consists of 16 residues. Per the germline V gene, CDR1 is SGHRS and CDR2 is YFSETQ.

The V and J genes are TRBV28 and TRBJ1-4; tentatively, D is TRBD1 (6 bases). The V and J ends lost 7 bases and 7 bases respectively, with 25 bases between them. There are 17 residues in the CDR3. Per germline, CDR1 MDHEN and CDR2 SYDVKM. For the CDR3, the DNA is TGTGCCAGCACCCCACACCAAGGCGGGGGCGTCGGTGAAAAACTGTTTTTT. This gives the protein CASTPHQGGGVGEKLFF. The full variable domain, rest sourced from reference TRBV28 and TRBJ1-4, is DVKVTQSSRYLVKRTGEKVFLECVQDMDHENMFWYRQDPGLGLRLIYFSYDVKMKEKGDIPEGYSVSREKKERFSLILESASTNQTSMYLCASTPHQGGGVGEKLFFGSGTQLSVL.

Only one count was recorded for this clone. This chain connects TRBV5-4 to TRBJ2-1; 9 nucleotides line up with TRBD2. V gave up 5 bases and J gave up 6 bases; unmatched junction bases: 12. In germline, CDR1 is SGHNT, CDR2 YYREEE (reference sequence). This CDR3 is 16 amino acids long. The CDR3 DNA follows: TGTGCCAGCAGGCGGGGGTCGCGGGAGGGCACCAATGAGCAGTTCTTC. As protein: CASRRGSREGTNEQFF.

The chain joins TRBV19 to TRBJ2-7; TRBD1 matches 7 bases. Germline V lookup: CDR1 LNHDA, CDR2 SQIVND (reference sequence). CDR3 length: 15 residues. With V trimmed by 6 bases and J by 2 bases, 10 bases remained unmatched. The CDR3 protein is CASRFSWDSTYEQYF. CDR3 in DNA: TGTGCCAGTAGGTTTTCGTGGGACAGCACCTACGAGCAGTACTTC.

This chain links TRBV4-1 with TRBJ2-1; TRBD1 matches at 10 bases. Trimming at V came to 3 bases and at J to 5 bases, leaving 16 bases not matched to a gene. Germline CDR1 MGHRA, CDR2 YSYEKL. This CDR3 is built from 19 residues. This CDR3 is CASSQERQGARERNNEQFF. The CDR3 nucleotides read TGCGCCAGCAGCCAGGAAAGACAGGGGGCGCGGGAGAGGAACAATGAGCAGTTCTTC.

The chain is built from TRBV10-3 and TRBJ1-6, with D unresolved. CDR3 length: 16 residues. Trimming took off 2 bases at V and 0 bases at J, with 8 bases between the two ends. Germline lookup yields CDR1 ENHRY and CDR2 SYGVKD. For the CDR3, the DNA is TGTGCCATCAGTGAGGAGGCGGGCTCCTATAATTCACCCCTCCACTTT. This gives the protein CAISEEAGSYNSPLHF.

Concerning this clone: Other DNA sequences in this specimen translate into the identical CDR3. CDR3 nucleotide sequence: TGTGCCAGCAGCTTGAGGGGGAACGATCAGCCCCAGCATTTT. It translates to CASSLRGNDQPQHF. V is TRBV5-6 and J is TRBJ1-5; perhaps TRBD1 as D (6 bases). CDR1 SGHDT and CDR2 YYEEEE come from the germline V gene. V lost 1 base to trimming and J lost 5 bases, with 10 bases between them. The CDR3 sequence is 14 residues long.

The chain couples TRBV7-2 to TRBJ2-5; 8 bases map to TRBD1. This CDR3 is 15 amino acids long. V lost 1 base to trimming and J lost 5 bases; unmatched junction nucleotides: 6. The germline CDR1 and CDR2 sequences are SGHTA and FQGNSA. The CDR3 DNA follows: TGTGCCAGCAGCTTAGTTTCAGGGGGCGAGGAGACCCAGTACTTC. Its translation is CASSLVSGGEETQYF.